The following is a TCR beta chain sequence with its context. The CDR3 is made up of 12 amino acids. V was clipped by 1 base and J by 2 bases, with 3 bases between them. Germline loops: CDR1 SEHNR, CDR2 FQNEAQ (reference sequence). Clones were sequenced by immunoSEQ multiplex PCR, and TCRdb holds only the in-frame ones, with some missing. The repertoire holds approximately 30,000 clones, more than 80% seen once, with 20% to 25% in the top ten. This entry belongs to a study of radiotherapy plus CTLA-4 blockade in lung cancer. The gene calls are TRBV7-9 and TRBJ2-7; D is unclear. This TCR derives from a human donor with non-small cell lung cancer that progressed on radiotherapy plus ipilimumab. This sample comprised peripheral blood, obtained from a patient treated with radiotherapy plus ipilimumab. The CDR3 here is CASSLVTYEQYF. The CDR3 coding sequence is TGTGCCAGCAGCTTAGTTACCTACGAGCAGTACTTC.